Described below is a single T cell receptor (beta chain) sequence and its context. Profiled with immunoSEQ multiplex PCR; TCRdb holds only in-frame clones, not every one. In the table there are approximately 81,000 clones, more than 90% of which are singletons. This entry is derived from a study of technical replicates of blood from four donors. This CDR3 has 19 amino acids. With 5 bases clipped from V and 6 bases from J, the junction kept 18 bases outside the gene matches. Per germline, CDR1 SGHTA and CDR2 FQGTGA. V usage is TRBV7-3 and J usage is TRBJ2-6; 8 bases match TRBD1. Sequenced input: T cells isolated from PBMCs. The sequence was obtained from a human donor in good health. The CDR3 loop is CASSPHSLSQGAVANVLTF. Here the CDR3 DNA reads TGTGCCAGCAGCCCACACTCGTTGTCTCAGGGGGCAGTGGCCAACGTCCTGACTTTC.